The 19 T cell receptor beta chains listed next were all sequenced from one sample in a study of OX40 agonist ivuxolimab in advanced cancers. The assay was immunoSEQ multiplex PCR, and TCRdb's table has in-frame clones only and misses some. Altogether 20,000 to 25,000 clones are present, approximately 90% being singletons, with the ten largest covering approximately 49%. The source was CD4+ or CD8+ T cells sorted from blood, collected in a trial of the OX40 agonist ivuxolimab. The receptors originated from an adult with an advanced solid tumor such as melanoma, head and neck, liver or kidney cancer.

V gene TRBV6-6 combines with J gene TRBJ2-1; TRBD1 aligns across 7 bases. CDR1 is MNHNY, CDR2 SVGAGI, per germline (reference sequence). Trimming at V came to 7 bases and at J to 6 bases, leaving 6 bases not matched to a gene. The CDR3 is 13 amino acids. The CDR3 sequence is CASTQGKGNEQFF. The CDR3 region has the DNA TGTGCCAGCACACAGGGGAAGGGCAATGAGCAGTTCTTC.

The J gene is TRBJ2-1, the V gene TRBV27; TRBD2 aligns across 12 bases. Trimming removed 8 bases from V and 7 bases from J; junction bases left unmatched: 3. The CDR3 has 13 amino acids. The V gene's germline CDR1 is MNHEY and CDR2 SMNVEV (reference sequence). CDR3 sequence reads: CASGLAGKNEQFF. Here the CDR3 DNA reads TGTGCCAGCGGACTAGCGGGGAAAAATGAGCAGTTCTTC.

The genes are TRBV7-9 and TRBJ2-1, with D perhaps matching TRBD1 or TRBD2 (6 bases each). Per the germline V gene, CDR1 is SEHNR and CDR2 is FQNEAQ (reference sequence). Trimming removed 9 bases from V and 6 bases from J, with 12 bases in between. CDR3 length equals 12 residues. CDR3 coding DNA: TGTGCCAGTCGAGGGGGGTTCAATGAGCAGTTCTTC. It specifies CASRGGFNEQFF.

The genes are TRBV27 and TRBJ1-2; D remains unclear. Per the germline V gene, CDR1 is MNHEY and CDR2 is SMNVEV (reference sequence). This CDR3 spans 13 amino acids. Trimming stripped 5 bases from V and 3 bases from J, with 10 bases between. In DNA form, the CDR3 reads TGTGCCAGCAGTCCCGGGTCTCACTATGGCTACACCTTC. The encoded protein is CASSPGSHYGYTF.

J is TRBJ2-7 and V is TRBV28; tentatively, D is TRBD1 (6 bases). This CDR3 comprises 13 residues. Germline V gives CDR1 MDHEN, CDR2 SYDVKM. V was shortened by 6 bases and J by 3 bases, with 12 bases between the two germline ends. CDR3 region: CASRTGNDYEQYF. DNA for the CDR3: TGTGCCAGCAGAACAGGGAACGACTACGAGCAGTACTTC.

The V and J genes are TRBV4-2 and TRBJ2-5; D is unclear. The end of the DNA is better explained by TRBJ2-7, so the J call may be wrong. The CDR3 contains 15 residues. The germline V gene encodes CDR1 LGHNA and CDR2 YNFKEQ. The CDR3 region has the DNA TGTGCCAGCAGCACGGAACAAACAGATACCTACGAGCAGTACTTC. Amino acid sequence: CASSTEQTDTYEQYF.

The rearrangement uses TRBV6-5 and TRBJ2-3, with TRBD1 matching over 10 bases. J was trimmed by 7 bases and V by 7 bases; bases with no gene match: 11. Germline loops: CDR1 MNHEY, CDR2 SVGAGI. This CDR3 comprises 15 residues. The CDR3 DNA is TGTGCCAGCAAAACGTCTGGGACAGGGGACTATACGCAGTATTTT. It is translated as CASKTSGTGDYTQYF.

The chain joins TRBV11-2 to TRBJ2-1; 15 nucleotides line up with TRBD2. CDR3 length: 15 residues. The V gene's germline CDR1 is SGHAT and CDR2 FQNNGV. The J segment lost 9 bases and the V segment lost 6 bases, leaving 6 bases of the junction unmatched. Here the CDR3 reads CASRRPGLAGGEQFF. The CDR3 region has the DNA TGTGCCAGCAGGCGACCGGGACTAGCGGGGGGTGAGCAGTTCTTC.

This clone was recorded once. The chain uses TRBV7-9 and TRBJ1-1, with 9 bases aligning to TRBD1. Trimming removed 5 bases from V and 8 bases from J; junction bases left unmatched: 12. CDR1 is SEHNR and CDR2 is FQNEAQ in the germline V gene (reference sequence). CDR3 length equals 15 residues. The CDR3 loop reads CASSDTGTGRLEAFF. The CDR3 region has the DNA TGTGCCAGCAGCGACACCGGGACAGGGCGTCTAGAAGCTTTCTTT.

This sequence joins TRBV18 and TRBJ1-1, with D maybe TRBD1 (5 bases). The V gene's germline CDR1 is KGHSH and CDR2 LQKENI. V gave up 4 bases and J gave up 4 bases, with 7 bases separating them. This CDR3 has 12 residues. The CDR3 loop is CASSQQGTEAFF. In DNA, the CDR3 is TGTGCCAGCTCACAGCAGGGCACTGAAGCTTTCTTT.

To note about this clone: Other DNA variants within this sample encode the same CDR3. This sequence joins TRBV7-9 and TRBJ2-3; the match to TRBD2 covers 12 bases. The CDR3 totals 16 residues. CDR1 and CDR2 from the germline V gene are SEHNR and FQNEAQ (reference sequence). Germline trimming cut 7 bases from V and 3 bases from J; bases unmatched to any gene: 8. CDR3 loop: CASTKGLAGLTDTQYF. The CDR3 region has the DNA TGTGCCAGCACCAAGGGACTAGCGGGCCTTACAGATACGCAGTATTTT.

This chain connects TRBV6-5 to TRBJ1-2, with D maybe TRBD1 (5 bases). Germline V gene lookup returns CDR1 MNHEY and CDR2 SVGAGI. Trimming removed 7 bases at V and 13 bases at J, with 28 bases between. This CDR3 spans 15 amino acids. CDR3 DNA sequence: TGTGCCAGCAATCCGACCGGGACGGGAGGCGTTTATGGCACCTTC. As protein: CASNPTGTGGVYGTF.

The rearrangement uses TRBV7-9 and TRBJ2-1; 12 nucleotides line up with TRBD2. Germline CDR1 and CDR2: SEHNR and FQNEAQ (reference sequence). V lost 5 bases to trimming and J lost 4 bases; unmatched junction nucleotides: 3. The CDR3 is made up of 15 amino acids. The CDR3 nucleotides read TGTGCCAGCAGCCGGACTAGCGGGGTGTACAATGAGCAGTTCTTC. Protein: CASSRTSGVYNEQFF.

The chain's CDR3 is CASSETGGQALYTEAFF. The CDR3 region has the DNA TGCGCCAGCAGTGAGACGGGGGGCCAGGCGCTGTACACTGAAGCTTTCTTT. The rearrangement joins TRBV10-2 to TRBJ1-1; a weak D match, TRBD1 (6 bases). Germline V gene data show CDR1 as WSHSY and CDR2 as SAAADI. With 2 bases removed from V and 3 bases from J, the gap between germline ends came to 19 bases. This CDR3 region has 17 residues.

The chain is built from TRBV6-6 and TRBJ2-4, with D perhaps assigned TRBD1 or TRBD2 (5 bases each). V was trimmed by 8 bases and J by 1 base, leaving 15 bases between them. The CDR3 extends over 15 amino acids. Germline-derived CDR1 and CDR2 are MNHNY and SVGAGI (reference sequence). As DNA, the CDR3 is TGTGCCAGCGGCGAGCTGGGGGAGGCCAAAAACATTCAGTACTTC. Translation gives CASGELGEAKNIQYF.

The genes are TRBV5-6 and TRBJ1-1; no definite D call. The CDR3 runs 14 residues. CDR1 and CDR2 from the germline V gene are SGHDT and YYEEEE. V was pared by 1 base and J by 1 base, with 8 bases between. Here the CDR3 reads CASSLPGQNTEAFF. In DNA form, the CDR3 reads TGTGCCAGCAGCTTGCCGGGCCAGAACACTGAAGCTTTCTTT.

The chain recombines TRBV19 with TRBJ2-7, with D tentatively TRBD2 (5 bases). Trimming stripped 3 bases from V and 5 bases from J, with 11 bases between. Germline CDR1 LNHDA, CDR2 SQIVND (reference sequence). The CDR3 has 13 residues. CDR3 coding DNA: TGTGCCAGTAGTATCTCGGAGGTACACGAGCAGTACTTC. This sequence encodes CASSISEVHEQYF.

CDR3 loop: CASSQDYQETQYF. CDR3 nucleotide sequence: TGTGCCAGCAGCCAGGATTACCAAGAGACCCAGTACTTC. The rearrangement links TRBV13 to TRBJ2-5; D unclear. Germline-derived CDR1 and CDR2 are PRHDT and FYEKMQ (reference sequence). V shed 5 bases and J shed 0 bases, with 7 bases lying between them. The CDR3 has 13 amino acids.

This rearrangement joins TRBV10-3 to TRBJ1-2, with a tentative D call TRBD1 (6 bases). The CDR3 contains 13 residues. Germline lookup yields CDR1 ENHRY and CDR2 SYGVKD. Trimming left V 8 bases short and J 6 bases short, with 16 bases between. This CDR3 is CAISRGGADGYTF. CDR3 coding DNA: TGTGCCATCTCCCGGGGGGGGGCTGATGGCTACACCTTC.